Shown below are 15 T cell receptor beta chains from a single sample sequenced in a study of identical twins. TCRdb re-analysed the 5' RACE reads in MiXCR, keeping a single row per CDR3 protein. The sample lists roughly 350,000 distinct CDR3 sequences; more than 9% were seen once. This sample also belongs to another study, concerning yellow fever vaccine responses in identical twins.

What was sequenced was CD8+ T cells sorted from blood. The receptors come from a woman aged 18-35 years in good health.

The CDR3: CASSWTSGRANEEQYF. The CDR3 DNA sequence: TGTGCCAGCAGCTGGACTAGCGGGAGGGCCAACGAAGAGCAGTACTTC. The V call is TRBV13, the J call TRBJ2-7; 15 bases are a match to TRBD2. The CDR3 spans 16 residues. Trimming removed 4 bases from V and 7 bases from J; junction bases left unmatched: 8. Germline V gene data show CDR1 as PRHDT and CDR2 as FYEKMQ (reference sequence).

This clonotype was counted many times. The chain couples TRBV6-5 to TRBJ2-1; tentatively, D is TRBD1 (5 bases). The germline V gene has CDR1 MNHEY and CDR2 SVGAGI. The V end lost 1 base, the J end lost 9 bases, and 16 bases lay between the germline ends. The CDR3 covers 15 residues. The CDR3 DNA sequence: TGTGCCAGCAGTTACTTGTCAAGCCTAAGGGGTGAGCAGTTCTTC. Protein sequence: CASSYLSSLRGEQFF.

The chain links TRBV5-8 to TRBJ1-5; D unresolved. In germline, CDR1 is SGHTS, CDR2 YDEGEE. V was pared by 1 base and J by 3 bases, with 8 bases between. The CDR3 has 14 residues. CDR3 loop: CASSLLQDNQPQHF. The CDR3 DNA follows: TGTGCCAGCAGCTTGTTGCAGGACAATCAGCCCCAGCATTTT.

In this sample, this clonotype turned up a few times. V gene TRBV7-2 combines with J gene TRBJ1-1, with D hard to call. The V end lost 1 base, the J end lost 6 bases, and 9 bases lay between the germline ends. The CDR3 has 13 amino acids. CDR1 and CDR2 (germline): SGHTA, FQGNSA. CDR3 loop: CASSLGWLAEAFF. The CDR3, as DNA: TGTGCCAGCAGCTTAGGGTGGCTGGCTGAAGCTTTCTTT. Full variable domain (outside the CDR3, taken from reference TRBV7-2 and TRBJ1-1): GAGVSQSPSNKVTEKGKDVELRCDPISGHTALYWYRQSLGQGLEFLIYFQGNSAPDKSGLPSDRFSAERTGGSVSTLTIQRTQQEDSAVYLCASSLGWLAEAFFGQGTRLTVV.

This clonotype turned up a few times. This chain joins TRBV2 and TRBJ2-7; maybe TRBD2 (5 bases). This CDR3 spans 14 amino acids. In germline, CDR1 is SNHLY, CDR2 FYNNEI. The V and J ends lost 3 bases and 0 bases respectively, with 9 bases between them. Written as DNA, the CDR3 is TGTGCCAGCAGTGAGGCGGGCCCCTCCTACGAGCAGTACTTC. Translation gives CASSEAGPSYEQYF.

This clonotype occurred a few times. The chain has TRBV13 and TRBJ2-7; no firm D call. Germline CDR1 reads PRHDT; CDR2 reads FYEKMQ (reference sequence). V dropped 4 bases and J dropped 2 bases, with 12 bases sitting between them. The CDR3 consists of 14 residues. The CDR3 spells CASSSHDGPYEQYV. CDR3 DNA sequence: TGTGCCAGCAGCTCTCATGACGGGCCCTACGAGCAGTACGTC.

This clonotype was seen a handful of times. The rearrangement joins TRBV18 to TRBJ2-1, with D tentatively TRBD2 (6 bases). Germline V lookup: CDR1 KGHSH, CDR2 LQKENI. The CDR3 has 15 residues. Trimming shortened V by 0 bases and J by 4 bases, and 10 bases separated the two germline ends. CDR3 DNA: TGTGCCAGCTCACCACCCGGCGGGAAGTACAATGAGCAGTTCTTC. This gives the protein CASSPPGGKYNEQFF.

This clonotype was recorded a few times. CDR3 in DNA: TGTGCCAGCAGTCGGGCGAGCACTGAAGCTTTCTTT. Translated, it gives CASSRASTEAFF. The chain combines TRBV12-3 or TRBV12-4 with TRBJ1-1, with no clear D. The CDR3 has 12 amino acids. With 5 bases removed from V and 4 bases from J, the gap between germline ends came to 8 bases.

This clonotype was detected a few times. V usage is TRBV11-1 and J usage is TRBJ2-3; TRBD2 matches at 9 bases. Per the germline V gene, CDR1 is SGHAT and CDR2 is FQDESV (reference sequence). This CDR3 is built from 18 residues. V gave up 5 bases and J gave up 0 bases; unmatched junction bases: 12. The CDR3: CASSGSFLAGSSTDTQYF. The CDR3 bases are TGTGCCAGCAGCGGCTCCTTCCTAGCGGGGTCGAGCACAGATACGCAGTATTTT. The whole variable domain, filled in from reference TRBV11-1 and TRBJ2-3, reads EAEVAQSPRYKITEKSQAVAFWCDPISGHATLYWYRQILGQGPELLVQFQDESVVDDSQLPKDRFSAERLKGVDSTLKIQPAELGDSAMYLCASSGSFLAGSSTDTQYFGPGTRLTVL.

This clonotype was recorded at least ten times. CDR3 in amino acids: CASSLPGTGYNTGELFF. CDR3 DNA sequence: TGCGCCAGCAGCTTACCGGGGACAGGTTATAACACCGGGGAGCTGTTTTTT. The chain is built from TRBV5-1 and TRBJ2-2, with 8 positions matching TRBD1. The germline V gene has CDR1 SGHRS and CDR2 YFSETQ. The CDR3 sequence is 17 residues long. V trimming: 2 bases; J trimming: 2 bases; junction bases outside the gene matches: 8.

With respect to this clonotype: Germline is not matched at one junction end, which may reflect a read error. The rearrangement joins TRBV20-1 to TRBJ2-7; D perhaps matches TRBD1 (5 bases). Germline loops: CDR1 DFQATT, CDR2 SNEGSKA (reference sequence). The CDR3 extends over 14 amino acids. CDR3 sequence (DNA): TGCAGTGCTGGAGACAGAACGTCCACCTACGAGCAGTACTTC. Protein product: CSAGDRTSTYEQYF.

This clonotype was counted ten times or more. V is TRBV21-1 and J is TRBJ2-1; the table's D call, TRBD2, has no DNA check behind it. TRBV21-1 is recorded as a pseudogene. This CDR3 region has 17 residues. CDR3 amino acids: CASSGPLWTSRPNEQFF. In DNA form, the CDR3 reads TGTGCCAGCAGCGGGCCACTTTGGACTAGTCGGCCCAATGAGCAGTTCTTC.

In its sample, this clonotype was seen many times. The chain carries TRBV10-1 and TRBJ2-1, with unresolved D. This CDR3 contains 15 residues. Deletions cut 3 bases from V and 0 bases from J, with 9 bases between. Germline CDR1 reads WNHNN; CDR2 reads SYGVQD (reference sequence). The CDR3 bases are TGCGCCAGCAGTGATCATACGAGCTCCTACAATGAGCAGTTCTTC. Translated: CASSDHTSSYNEQFF.

This clonotype was recorded a few times. The chain recombines TRBV24-1 with TRBJ2-5, with 11 bases that match TRBD2. The CDR3 consists of 15 residues. Germline CDR1 and CDR2: KGHDR and SFDVKD. J gave up 2 bases and V 3 bases, and 1 base lay outside the gene matches. The CDR3 DNA is TGTGCCACCAGTGATCGACTAGCGGGGCAAGAGACCCAGTACTTC. It translates to CATSDRLAGQETQYF.

V is TRBV20-1 and J is TRBJ2-2, with D tentatively TRBD1 or TRBD2 (6 bases each). CDR1 is DFQATT and CDR2 is SNEGSKA in the germline V gene (reference sequence). Between the trimmed V and J ends, which lost 6 bases and 7 bases, there was a span of 27 bases. This CDR3 contains 17 residues. CDR3 protein: CSAARPGGSRSGGELFF. The DNA of the CDR3 is TGCAGTGCGGCCCGGCCCGGGGGCTCGCGTTCTGGCGGGGAGCTGTTTTTT.